This entry features one T cell receptor beta chain sequence. This sample was included in a study of blood T cell repertoires in COVID-19. This CDR3 spans 15 amino acids. Per the authors' pipeline: Amplification from reference gene primers served as the basis for estimated nucleated cell counts. The protocol was immunoSEQ multiplex PCR, while the TCRdb copy is restricted to in-frame clones and leaves out a portion. V, J and clone size are taken as reported in that table, and D and trimming were inferred from the DNA itself. The data contain around 72,000 clones, 80% to 90% of them seen just once; the ten biggest clones take up around 8%.

The sequence was collected from a man aged 45-65 years with active COVID-19. What was sequenced was peripheral blood. This chain uses TRBV21-1 with TRBJ2-7; no DNA check was done on the table's D call, TRBD1. TRBV21-1 is marked as a pseudogene. CDR3 residues: CASSKEGGSSYEQYF. CDR3 coding DNA: TGTGCCAGCAGCAAAGAAGGGGGTAGCTCCTACGAGCAGTACTTC.